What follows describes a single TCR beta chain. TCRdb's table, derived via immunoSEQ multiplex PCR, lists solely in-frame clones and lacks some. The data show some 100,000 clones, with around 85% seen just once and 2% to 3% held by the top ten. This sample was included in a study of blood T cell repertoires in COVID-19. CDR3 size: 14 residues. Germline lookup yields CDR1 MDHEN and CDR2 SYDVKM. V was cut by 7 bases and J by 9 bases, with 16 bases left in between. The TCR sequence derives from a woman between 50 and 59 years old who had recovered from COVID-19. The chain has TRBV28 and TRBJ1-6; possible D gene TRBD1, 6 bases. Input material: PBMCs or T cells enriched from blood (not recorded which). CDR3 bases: TGTGCCAGCAATGAACAGGGATTTGCTTCACCCCTCCACTTT. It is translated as CASNEQGFASPLHF.